These T cell receptor beta chains were read from a single sample in a study of T cell responses to AZD1222 COVID-19 vaccine. Sequencing used immunoSEQ multiplex PCR; TCRdb keeps in-frame clones, though not all of them. The sample lists roughly 160,000 clones, about nine tenths occurring once. The sample was peripheral blood, taken on day 0 of AZD1222 vaccination. The receptors come from an adult in good health. Both conserved end residues are part of each CDR3. Clone size is stated in some rows and not others, as once, few, many or a class when expanded.

>TRBV4-1|TRBJ2-7|.
CASSPRRSGGALEQYF
>TRBV30|TRBJ2-7|once
CAWSSSYEQYF
>TRBV4-1|TRBJ2-1|.
CASSQGQLNEQFF
>TRBV19|TRBJ1-4|.
CASSPTGTNEKLFF
>TRBV6-1|TRBJ1-1|.
CASSEQAGVNTEAFF
>TRBV4-1|TRBJ2-7|.
CASSQEDRAYHEQYF
>TRBV5-5|TRBJ1-5|.
CASSLVTNQPQHF
>TRBV7-3|TRBJ2-1|.
CASSLTLAGYNEQFF
>TRBV18|TRBJ2-5|.
CASSRAGGSETQYF
>TRBV5-6|TRBJ2-7|.
CASSLGQGLQEQYF
>TRBV6-5|TRBJ2-7|.
CASGSGGSYEQYF
>TRBV4-3|TRBJ1-4|.
CASSRQGRRSEKLFF
>TRBV29-1|TRBJ2-7|.
CSVAPTGVASEQYF
>TRBV19|TRBJ2-3|.
CASSPLGTDTQYF
>TRBV16|TRBJ1-1|.
CASSQSNGNTEAFF
>TRBV18|TRBJ1-1|.
CASSPLPGGTEAFF
>TRBV2|TRBJ2-2|.
CASLPDRLGELFF
>TRBV4-1|TRBJ2-7|.
CASSQGQGPLYEQYF
>TRBV5-1|TRBJ2-7|.
CASRSWSSGTYEQYF
>TRBV10-3|TRBJ1-5|.
CAISGEGAAQPQHF
>TRBV18|TRBJ1-1|few
CASSRSGTPVTEAFF
>TRBV29-1|TRBJ1-2|once
CSVDPGGLGYTF
>TRBV20-1|TRBJ1-2|.
CSASPLGLGGYTF
>TRBV6-1|TRBJ1-5|.
CASSEQTWTGIKPQHF
>TRBV6-5|TRBJ1-3|.
CASSQDRAPGNTIYF
>TRBV5-1|TRBJ2-3|.
CASSAALDTQYF
>TRBV6-6|TRBJ2-5|once
CASSRPGQGETQYF
>TRBV9|TRBJ1-2|once
CASSPTGNYGYTF
>TRBV4-1|TRBJ1-5|.
CASSQGGVINQPQHF
>TRBV12-3/TRBV12-4|TRBJ2-1|few
CASSFLIDRQFF
>TRBV7-3|TRBJ1-2|once
CASSPDRNYGYTF
>TRBV19|TRBJ1-1|.
CASSIEKMGENTEAFF
>TRBV4-1|TRBJ1-5|.
CASSQDIAPTWPQHF
>TRBV12-5|TRBJ2-2|.
CASGPTLGRGTNTGELFF
>TRBV27|TRBJ1-5|.
CASSLSRGHVDNQPQHF
>TRBV4-3|TRBJ1-6|few
CASSQDPGRINSPLHF
>TRBV14|TRBJ2-1|.
CASSQDPGGRRNEQFF
>TRBV18|TRBJ2-1|.
CASSPRISGNNEQFF
>TRBV29-1|TRBJ2-1|.
CSVVGPTTKFF
>TRBV18|TRBJ1-2|.
CASSPPYQGANYGYTF
>TRBV7-2|TRBJ2-7|.
CASSPLSIPGYEQYF
>TRBV6-5|TRBJ2-7|few
CASSSFTGTPYEQYF
>TRBV6-1|TRBJ1-1|.
CASSDDSMNTEAFF
>TRBV29-1|TRBJ1-1|.
CSAMDRGNTEAFF
>TRBV5-1|TRBJ1-3|.
CASSLGGEVGNTIYF